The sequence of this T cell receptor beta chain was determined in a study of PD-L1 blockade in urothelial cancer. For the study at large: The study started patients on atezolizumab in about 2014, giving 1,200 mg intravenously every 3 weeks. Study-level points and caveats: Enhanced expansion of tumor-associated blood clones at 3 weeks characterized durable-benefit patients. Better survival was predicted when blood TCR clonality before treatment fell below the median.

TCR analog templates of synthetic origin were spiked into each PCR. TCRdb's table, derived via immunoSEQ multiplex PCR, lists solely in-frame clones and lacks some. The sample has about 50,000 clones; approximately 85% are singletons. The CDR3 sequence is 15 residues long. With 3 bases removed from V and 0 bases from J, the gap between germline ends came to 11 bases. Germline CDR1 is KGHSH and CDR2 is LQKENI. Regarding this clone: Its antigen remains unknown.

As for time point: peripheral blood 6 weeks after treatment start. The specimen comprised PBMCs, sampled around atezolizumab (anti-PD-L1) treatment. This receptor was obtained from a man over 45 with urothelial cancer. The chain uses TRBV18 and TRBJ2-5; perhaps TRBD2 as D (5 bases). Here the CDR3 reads CASSPADWYQETQYF. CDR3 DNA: TGTGCCAGCTCACCTGCGGACTGGTACCAAGAGACCCAGTACTTC. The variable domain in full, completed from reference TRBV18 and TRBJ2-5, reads NAGVMQNPRHLVRRRGQEARLRCSPMKGHSHVYWYRQLPEEGLKFMVYLQKENIIDESGMPKERFSAEFPKEGPSILRIQQVVRGDSAAYFCASSPADWYQETQYFGPGTRLLVL.